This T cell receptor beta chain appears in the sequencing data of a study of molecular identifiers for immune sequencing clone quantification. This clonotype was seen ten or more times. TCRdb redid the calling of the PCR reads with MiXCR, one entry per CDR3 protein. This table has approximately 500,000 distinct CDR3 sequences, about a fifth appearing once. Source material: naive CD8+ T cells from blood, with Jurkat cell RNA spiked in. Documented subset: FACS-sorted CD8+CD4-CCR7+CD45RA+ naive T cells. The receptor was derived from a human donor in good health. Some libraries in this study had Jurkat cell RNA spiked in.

In DNA, the CDR3 is TGTGCCAGCAGCGAGGACAGTTACACAGATACGCAGTATTTT. Translated: CASSEDSYTDTQYF. The genes are TRBV2 and TRBJ2-3; a possible D gene is TRBD1 (6 bases). V lost 6 bases and J 2 bases, leaving 12 bases between the germline ends. The CDR3 has 14 residues. CDR1 and CDR2 from the germline V gene are SNHLY and FYNNEI.